Here is one TCR beta chain with its context. Sequenced by immunoSEQ multiplex PCR; TCRdb stores in-frame clones only, minus some. The table has about 13,000 clones, around 30% seen once; the top ten hold 2% to 3%. Deletions cut 3 bases from V and 3 bases from J, with 11 bases between. The CDR3 is 14 residues long. Per the germline V gene, CDR1 is MNHEY and CDR2 is SMNVEV (reference sequence). Responders (about 200,000, CFSE-labeled) were co-plated with about 200,000 irradiated, violet-dye-labeled stimulators. Following the reaction, CD3+CD4+ and CD3+CD8+ responders that were proliferating and CFSE-low underwent sorting. These data originate in a study of graft-versus-host responses after intestinal transplantation. The overall study: Those transplanted obtained multivisceral, liver-intestinal, or isolated intestinal grafts. Overall study findings and caveats: Early post-transplant HvG declines tracked with peak circulating GvH clone levels. Detection of GvH clones occurred in recipient marrow, and some had their first appearance in ileum or blood.

J is TRBJ2-5 and V is TRBV27; D may be TRBD1 (5 bases). This clonotype originated in a human patient who received an intestinal transplant. The material was alloreactive CD8+ T cells from a mixed lymphocyte reaction culture, obtained before intestinal transplant. Documented subset: CFSE-low proliferating T cells sorted from roughly 6-day pre-transplant mixed lymphocyte reaction (GvH or HvG direction). The CDR3 DNA sequence: TGTGCCAGCAGTTTTGACAGAAGAGAAGAGACCCAGTACTTC. It encodes CASSFDRREETQYF.